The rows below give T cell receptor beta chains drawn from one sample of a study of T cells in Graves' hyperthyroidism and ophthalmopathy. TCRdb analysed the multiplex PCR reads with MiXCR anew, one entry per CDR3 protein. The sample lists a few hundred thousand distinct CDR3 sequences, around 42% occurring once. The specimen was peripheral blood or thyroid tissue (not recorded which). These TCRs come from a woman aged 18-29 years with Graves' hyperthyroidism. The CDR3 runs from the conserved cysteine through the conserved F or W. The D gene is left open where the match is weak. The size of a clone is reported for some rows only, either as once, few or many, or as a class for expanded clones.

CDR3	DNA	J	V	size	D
CSAKSPGTGQETQYF	TGCAGTGCGAAATCTCCCGGGACGGGACAAGAGACCCAGTACTTC	TRBJ2-5	TRBV20-1	many	.
CASSLGQLNTEASF	TGTGCCAGCAGTTTGGGACAGTTGAACACTGAAGCTTCCTTT	TRBJ1-1	TRBV6-4	.	TRBD1
CASSLGPGSLLRYF	TGTGCCAGCAGCTTAGGCCCGGGATCCCTCCTGAGGTATTTT	TRBJ2-3	TRBV7-2	.	.
CAISDLDSNNSPLHF	TGTGCCATCAGTGATCTGGACAGCAATAATTCACCCCTCCACTTT	TRBJ1-6	TRBV10-3	many	.
CSVAQTGGRADTQYF	TGCAGCGTTGCTCAGACAGGGGGGAGGGCAGATACGCAGTATTTT	TRBJ2-3	TRBV29-1	once	TRBD1
CASRRDTANEKLFF	TGTGCCAGCAGGCGGGACACGGCAAATGAAAAACTGTTTTTT	TRBJ1-4	TRBV6-5	.	.
CASSVGRGTGDYGYTF	TGTGCCAGCAGTGTCGGGAGGGGCACCGGGGACTATGGCTACACCTTC	TRBJ1-2	TRBV12-3/TRBV12-4	.	.
CASSPDGGASTDTQYF	TGCGCCAGCAGCCCTGATGGTGGAGCTAGCACAGATACGCAGTATTTT	TRBJ2-3	TRBV5-1	few	.
CATGTGDSGANVLTF	TGTGCCACCGGGACAGGGGACTCTGGGGCCAACGTCCTGACTTTC	TRBJ2-6	TRBV19	many	TRBD1
CASSLGVRGEQFF	TGTGCCAGCAGCTTAGGGGTTCGGGGTGAGCAGTTCTTC	TRBJ2-1	TRBV7-2	few	.
CAISEPGQSMNTEAFF	TGTGCCATCAGTGAGCCCGGACAGAGCATGAACACTGAAGCTTTCTTT	TRBJ1-1	TRBV10-3	.	.
CASSPDRTYQPQHF	TGTGCCAGCAGTCCAGACAGGACATATCAGCCCCAGCATTTT	TRBJ1-5	TRBV6-1	many	.
CASSYNAGGVNTEAFF	TGTGCCAGCAGTTATAATGCGGGGGGCGTGAACACTGAAGCTTTCTTT	TRBJ1-1	TRBV6-5	many	.
CASSPDPTGRTEAFF	TGTGCCAGCAGCCCCGACCCGACAGGGCGCACTGAAGCTTTCTTT	TRBJ1-1	TRBV7-3	.	TRBD1
CASSNPGQPHQETQYF	TGTGCCAGCAGTAACCCGGGACAGCCCCACCAAGAGACCCAGTACTTC	TRBJ2-5	TRBV6-6	.	TRBD1
CASSEVGTAGGYTF	TGTGCCAGCAGTGAAGTGGGGACGGCGGGGGGCTACACCTTC	TRBJ1-2	TRBV25-1	.	.